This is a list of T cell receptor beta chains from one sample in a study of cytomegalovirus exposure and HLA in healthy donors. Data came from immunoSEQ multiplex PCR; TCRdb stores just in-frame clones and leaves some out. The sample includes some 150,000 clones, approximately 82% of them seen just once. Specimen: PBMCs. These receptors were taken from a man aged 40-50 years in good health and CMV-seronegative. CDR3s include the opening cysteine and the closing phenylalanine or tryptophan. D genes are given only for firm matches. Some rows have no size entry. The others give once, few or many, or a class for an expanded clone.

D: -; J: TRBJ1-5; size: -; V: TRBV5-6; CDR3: CASRAKGWPNQPQHF; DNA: TGTGCCAGCAGAGCCAAGGGGTGGCCTAATCAGCCCCAGCATTTT
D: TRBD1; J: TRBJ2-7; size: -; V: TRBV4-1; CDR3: CASSQHRGQGVGEQYF; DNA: TGCGCCAGCAGCCAACATAGGGGGCAGGGGGTGGGTGAGCAGTACTTC
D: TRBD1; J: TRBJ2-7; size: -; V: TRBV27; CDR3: CASSLGPGQAYEQYF; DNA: TGTGCCAGCAGTTTGGGTCCGGGACAGGCCTACGAGCAGTACTTC
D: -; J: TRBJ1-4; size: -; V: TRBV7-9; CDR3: CASSRGQSSNEKLFF; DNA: TGTGCCAGCAGCCGCGGACAGTCCAGTAATGAAAAACTGTTTTTT
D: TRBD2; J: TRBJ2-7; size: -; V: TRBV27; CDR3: CASSSGTSLTYEQYF; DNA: TGTGCCAGCAGTTCAGGGACTAGTCTTACCTACGAGCAGTACTTC
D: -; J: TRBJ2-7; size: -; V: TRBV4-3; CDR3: CASSQYSSYEQYF; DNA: TGCGCCAGCAGCCAATATAGCTCCTACGAGCAGTACTTC
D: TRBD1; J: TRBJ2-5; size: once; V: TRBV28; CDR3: CASTSRDRAQETQYF; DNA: TGTGCCAGCACCTCGAGGGACAGGGCCCAAGAGACCCAGTACTTC
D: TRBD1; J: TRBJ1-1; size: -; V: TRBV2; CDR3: CASNADRAKEAFF; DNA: TGTGCCAGCAACGCGGACAGGGCGAAGGAAGCTTTCTTT
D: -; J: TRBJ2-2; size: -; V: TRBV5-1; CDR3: CASSSDIPRDTGELFF; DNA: TGCGCCAGCAGCTCGGACATTCCTCGGGACACCGGGGAGCTGTTTTTT
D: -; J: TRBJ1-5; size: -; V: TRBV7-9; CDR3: CASSLGAQPQHF; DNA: TGTGCCAGCAGCTTAGGGGCCCAGCCCCAGCATTTT
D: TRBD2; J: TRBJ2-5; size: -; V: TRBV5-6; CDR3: CASSLTSGRETQYF; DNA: TGTGCCAGCAGCCTTACCTCCGGGAGGGAGACCCAGTACTTC
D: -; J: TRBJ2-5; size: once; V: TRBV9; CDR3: CASSEAGLETQYF; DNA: TGTGCCAGCAGCGAAGCGGGTTTAGAGACCCAGTACTTC
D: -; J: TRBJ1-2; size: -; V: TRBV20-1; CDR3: CSARGAGGYTF; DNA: TGCAGTGCCAGAGGAGCGGGTGGCTACACCTTC
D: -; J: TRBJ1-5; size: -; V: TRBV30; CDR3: CAWSRERNQPQHF; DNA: TGTGCCTGGAGTCGGGAGAGGAATCAGCCCCAGCATTTT
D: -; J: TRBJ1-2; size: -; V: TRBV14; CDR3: CASSQDRARMNYGYTF; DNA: TGTGCCAGCAGCCAAGATCGCGCCAGGATGAACTATGGCTACACCTTC
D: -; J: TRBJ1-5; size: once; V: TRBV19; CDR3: CASIWTVDSNQPQHF; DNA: TGTGCCAGTATCTGGACAGTCGATAGCAATCAGCCCCAGCATTTT
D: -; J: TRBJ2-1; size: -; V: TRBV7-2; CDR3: CASSLALPGYSYNEQFF; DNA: TGTGCCAGCAGCTTAGCGCTCCCAGGGTACTCCTACAATGAGCAGTTCTTC